These T cell receptor beta chains were read from a single sample in a study of blood T cells in healthy people across ages. TCRdb called the 5' RACE reads again in MiXCR, with one record for every CDR3 protein. The sample contains hundreds of thousands of distinct CDR3 sequences, about 62% of which appear only once. Sequenced input: blood. These receptors were collected from a man aged 25 to 45 in good health. The CDR3 runs from the conserved cysteine through the conserved F or W. A D gene is named only where the DNA matches it firmly. The size entry is marked missing in some rows and otherwise reads once, few, many or a size class.

V	size	J	D	CDR3	DNA
TRBV10-2	-	TRBJ1-6	TRBD1	CASRAGQGDSPLHF	TGCGCCAGCAGGGCGGGACAGGGAGATTCACCCCTCCACTTT
TRBV11-2	-	TRBJ1-1	-	CASSLTLEAFF	TGTGCCAGCAGCCTGACTTTAGAAGCTTTCTTT
TRBV5-1	-	TRBJ1-1	-	CASSPDRETEAFF	TGCGCCAGCAGCCCTGATCGGGAAACTGAAGCTTTCTTT
TRBV6-5	-	TRBJ2-1	-	CASSPQLGEQFF	TGTGCCAGCAGCCCCCAACTTGGCGAGCAGTTCTTC
TRBV13	-	TRBJ2-4	TRBD2	CASSPSGWTSGEGVQYF	TGTGCCAGCAGCCCATCCGGCTGGACTAGCGGGGAGGGGGTTCAGTACTTC
TRBV29-1	-	TRBJ1-1	-	CSVVEGETEAFF	TGCAGCGTTGTGGAGGGTGAGACTGAAGCTTTCTTT
TRBV11-2	many	TRBJ2-1	-	CASRNYNEQFF	TGTGCCAGCAGAAACTACAATGAGCAGTTCTTC
TRBV6-5	-	TRBJ2-7	-	CASSYTAGGLDEQYF	TGTGCCAGCAGTTACACAGCCGGGGGCTTAGACGAGCAGTACTTC
TRBV20-1	few	TRBJ1-2	-	CSARGIPRGRVLDYGYTF	TGCAGTGCTAGGGGCATACCTAGAGGCCGGGTTTTGGACTATGGCTACACCTTC
TRBV6-6	-	TRBJ1-5	TRBD1	CASSSTGSYQPQHF	TGTGCCAGCAGTTCGACAGGGTCGTATCAGCCCCAGCATTTT
TRBV5-1	once	TRBJ1-2	TRBD1	CASRLTGIGGYTF	TGCGCCAGCAGACTGACAGGGATTGGCGGCTACACCTTC
TRBV6-6	-	TRBJ2-5	-	CASRQSQGSEYF	TGTGCCAGCAGGCAAAGCCAGGGTTCTGAGTACTTC
TRBV28	-	TRBJ2-3	-	CASTMSAGLRLNTQYF	TGTGCCAGCACGATGAGCGCGGGCCTGAGGCTTAATACGCAGTATTTT
TRBV7-2	-	TRBJ2-3	TRBD1	CASSWTGGSLDTQYF	TGCGCCAGCAGCTGGACAGGCGGGTCCTTAGATACGCAGTATTTT
TRBV10-3	-	TRBJ1-2	TRBD1	CATRGDSITLANYGYTF	TGTGCCACCCGGGGGGACAGTATCACCCTAGCTAACTATGGCTACACCTTC
TRBV7-3	-	TRBJ1-1	-	CASSSSAGSEAFF	TGTGCCAGCAGCTCCTCCGCGGGGTCTGAAGCTTTCTTT
TRBV20-1	once	TRBJ1-2	TRBD1	CSAKRGQGYYGYTF	TGCAGTGCGAAACGGGGACAGGGGTACTATGGCTACACCTTC
TRBV28	-	TRBJ2-7	TRBD1	CASSRPGTGGYEQYF	TGTGCCAGCAGTCGACCCGGGACAGGAGGGTACGAGCAGTACTTC
TRBV4-1	-	TRBJ1-2	-	CASSPLGGGISGANNYGYTF	TGCGCCAGCAGCCCCCTCGGAGGAGGAATTTCAGGGGCTAATAACTATGGCTACACCTTC
TRBV7-2	-	TRBJ2-5	-	CASGRGTQYF	TGTGCCAGCGGTCGGGGGACCCAGTACTTC
TRBV7-2	few	TRBJ2-1	TRBD2	CASRPWGLAGGLEQFF	TGTGCCAGCAGGCCCTGGGGACTAGCGGGAGGTTTGGAGCAGTTCTTC
TRBV4-3	-	TRBJ2-7	TRBD2	CASSQVGVAGEQYF	TGCGCCAGCAGCCAAGTCGGAGTAGCGGGCGAGCAGTACTTC
TRBV6-2/TRBV6-3	-	TRBJ2-1	TRBD2	CASSSTSLYNEQFF	TGTGCCAGCAGCTCGACTAGCCTCTACAATGAGCAGTTCTTC
TRBV20-1	-	TRBJ1-6	-	CNAKAGAGNSPLHF	TGCAATGCTAAGGCAGGGGCGGGTAATTCACCCCTCCACTTT
TRBV20-1	-	TRBJ2-1	TRBD1	CSAPRTGQGNEQFF	TGCAGTGCACCTCGGACAGGGCAGGGTAATGAGCAGTTCTTC
TRBV7-9	-	TRBJ2-5	-	CASSLGAFQETQYF	TGTGCCAGCAGCTTAGGGGCATTCCAAGAGACCCAGTACTTC
TRBV6-6	few	TRBJ1-2	-	CASSPNGPHGYTF	TGTGCCAGCAGCCCGAACGGGCCCCATGGCTACACCTTC
TRBV4-1	-	TRBJ1-4	-	CASSPHRYRDRNEKLFF	TGCGCCAGCAGCCCGCACCGATACAGGGATCGGAATGAAAAACTGTTTTTT
TRBV24-1	few	TRBJ2-7	-	CATFFSPFYNEQYF	TGTGCCACCTTTTTCAGTCCTTTCTACAATGAGCAGTACTTC
TRBV20-1	-	TRBJ1-5	-	CSARTGAENQPQHF	TGCAGTGCTAGGACCGGGGCAGAAAATCAGCCCCAGCATTTT
TRBV20-1	-	TRBJ2-3	TRBD2	CSAVAGGLSTDTQYF	TGCAGTGCTGTAGCGGGAGGACTTAGCACAGATACGCAGTATTTT
TRBV10-3	-	TRBJ2-5	-	CAIGAGPEETQYF	TGTGCCATAGGGGCGGGACCAGAAGAGACCCAGTACTTC
TRBV4-2	-	TRBJ1-6	TRBD1	CASSDRDRAEDSPLHF	TGTGCCAGCAGCGACCGGGACAGGGCAGAAGATTCACCCCTCCACTTT
TRBV6-1	-	TRBJ2-1	TRBD1	CASSRTGDAYNEQFF	TGTGCCAGCAGTAGGACAGGGGACGCTTACAATGAGCAGTTCTTC